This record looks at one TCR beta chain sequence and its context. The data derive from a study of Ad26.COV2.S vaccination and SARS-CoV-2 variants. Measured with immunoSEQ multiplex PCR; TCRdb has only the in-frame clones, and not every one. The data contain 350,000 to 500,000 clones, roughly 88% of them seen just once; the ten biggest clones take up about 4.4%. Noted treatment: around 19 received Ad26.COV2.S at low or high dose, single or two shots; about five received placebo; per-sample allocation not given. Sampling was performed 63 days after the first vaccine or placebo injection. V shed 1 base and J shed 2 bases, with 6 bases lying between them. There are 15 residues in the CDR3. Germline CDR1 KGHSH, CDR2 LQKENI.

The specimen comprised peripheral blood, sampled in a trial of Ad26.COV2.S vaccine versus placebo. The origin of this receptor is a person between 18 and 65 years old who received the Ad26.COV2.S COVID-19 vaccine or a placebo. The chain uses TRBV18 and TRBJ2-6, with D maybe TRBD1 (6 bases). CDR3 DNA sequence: TGTGCCAGCTCACCACAGGGGGCTGGGGCCAACGTCCTGACTTTC. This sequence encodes CASSPQGAGANVLTF.